This is a list of T cell receptor beta chains from one sample in a study of vaccination and CD4 T cells after COVID-19. MiXCR was run by TCRdb on the PCR reads, yielding one entry per CDR3 protein. The data contain 9,500 to 10,000 distinct CDR3 sequences, about two fifths of them seen just once; the ten biggest clones take up approximately 15%. No antigens are known for them. Sequenced: CD4+ T cells from blood, cultured in vitro. The receptors were sampled from a human donor who had recovered from COVID-19. The CDR3 runs from the conserved cysteine through the conserved F or W. Each record gives: V gene, CDR3 length, J gene, D gene, clone size, CDR3 protein, CDR3 DNA. D genes are given only for firm matches. Expanded clones are given a class, and other clones once, few, many or no size at all.

V: TRBV7-2; length: 16; J: TRBJ1-5; D: TRBD1; size: few; CDR3: CASSLYQGDGNQPQHF; DNA: TGTGCCAGCAGCTTATACCAGGGGGATGGCAATCAGCCCCAGCATTTT
V: TRBV12-3/TRBV12-4; length: 17; J: TRBJ2-2; D: -; size: -; CDR3: CASSSGGGQGYTGELFF; DNA: TGTGCCAGCAGCTCGGGGGGAGGACAGGGATACACCGGGGAGCTGTTTTTT
V: TRBV5-5; length: 16; J: TRBJ2-3; D: -; size: once; CDR3: CASSSTRDAATDTQYF; DNA: TGTGCCAGCAGCTCCACGAGGGACGCCGCCACAGATACGCAGTATTTT
V: TRBV11-1; length: 15; J: TRBJ2-5; D: TRBD2; size: few; CDR3: CASSWGLAGTETQYF; DNA: TGTGCCAGCAGCTGGGGACTAGCGGGGACTGAGACCCAGTACTTC
V: TRBV15; length: 14; J: TRBJ2-1; D: -; size: -; CDR3: CATSRDRVRNEQFF; DNA: TGTGCCACCAGCAGAGACAGGGTTAGGAATGAGCAGTTCTTC
V: TRBV5-4; length: 16; J: TRBJ1-5; D: TRBD1; size: -; CDR3: CASSLGGTGENQPQHF; DNA: TGTGCCAGCAGCTTGGGGGGGACAGGAGAAAATCAGCCCCAGCATTTT
V: TRBV6-1; length: 15; J: TRBJ2-7; D: -; size: few; CDR3: CASSRWRAPRYEQYF; DNA: TGTGCCAGCAGCCGTTGGCGGGCGCCTCGATACGAGCAGTACTTC
V: TRBV12-3/TRBV12-4; length: 17; J: TRBJ2-3; D: -; size: few; CDR3: CASSPPGIGASTDTQYF; DNA: TGTGCCAGCAGTCCGCCGGGGATCGGAGCTAGCACAGATACGCAGTATTTT
V: TRBV21-1; length: 9; J: TRBJ1-1; D: -; size: -; CDR3: CATYTEAFF; DNA: TGTGCAACATACACTGAAGCTTTCTTT
V: TRBV7-6; length: 16; J: TRBJ1-2; D: TRBD1; size: -; CDR3: CASSFGQGVSGYGYTF; DNA: TGTGCCAGCAGCTTCGGACAGGGGGTTTCTGGCTATGGCTACACCTTC
V: TRBV23-1; length: 18; J: TRBJ2-3; D: TRBD2; size: few; CDR3: CASSQSRPGTSAPDTQYF; DNA: TGCGCCAGCAGTCAATCAAGGCCCGGGACTAGCGCCCCAGATACGCAGTATTTT
V: TRBV3-1; length: 18; J: TRBJ2-3; D: TRBD2; size: once; CDR3: CASSRRGGSGGSVDTQYF; DNA: TGTGCCAGCAGCCGTCGCGGAGGTAGCGGGGGTTCAGTAGATACGCAGTATTTT
V: TRBV30; length: 14; J: TRBJ1-4; D: TRBD1; size: -; CDR3: CAWRNRQGNEKLFF; DNA: TGTGCCTGGAGAAACCGACAGGGGAATGAAAAACTGTTTTTT
V: TRBV5-4; length: 14; J: TRBJ2-2; D: -; size: -; CDR3: CASSLGASTGELFF; DNA: TGTGCCAGCAGCTTGGGCGCGAGCACCGGGGAGCTGTTTTTT
V: TRBV6-1; length: 13; J: TRBJ2-7; D: TRBD1; size: few; CDR3: CASGQGLSYEQYF; DNA: TGTGCCAGTGGACAGGGCCTATCCTACGAGCAGTACTTC
V: TRBV12-3/TRBV12-4; length: 14; J: TRBJ1-4; D: TRBD1; size: -; CDR3: CASSSTGGAQKLFF; DNA: TGTGCCAGCAGTTCGACAGGGGGCGCGCAGAAACTGTTTTTT
V: TRBV19; length: 16; J: TRBJ1-1; D: -; size: few; CDR3: CASNPGGPAPNTEAFF; DNA: TGTGCCAGTAACCCTGGCGGTCCGGCGCCTAACACTGAAGCTTTCTTT
V: TRBV27; length: 16; J: TRBJ1-5; D: -; size: few; CDR3: CASSLPGKLGNQPQHF; DNA: TGTGCCAGCAGTTTACCAGGGAAATTGGGCAATCAGCCCCAGCATTTT
V: TRBV12-3/TRBV12-4; length: 15; J: TRBJ2-7; D: -; size: -; CDR3: CASSPRAGGSYEQYF; DNA: TGTGCCAGCAGCCCCCGGGCAGGGGGGTCCTACGAGCAGTACTTC
V: TRBV5-4; length: 13; J: TRBJ2-5; D: -; size: few; CDR3: CASSPGREETQYF; DNA: TGTGCCAGCAGCCCGGGACGAGAAGAGACCCAGTACTTC
V: TRBV30; length: 14; J: TRBJ2-5; D: TRBD1; size: -; CDR3: CAWSGTGAKETQYF; DNA: TGTGCCTGGAGTGGAACAGGGGCGAAAGAGACCCAGTACTTC
V: TRBV7-9; length: 17; J: TRBJ2-5; D: TRBD2; size: -; CDR3: CASSPKFAAGRGETQYF; DNA: TGTGCCAGCAGCCCCAAATTCGCAGCGGGGCGGGGGGAGACCCAGTACTTC
V: TRBV9; length: 15; J: TRBJ2-1; D: TRBD2; size: -; CDR3: CASSVRASGYNEQFF; DNA: TGTGCCAGCAGCGTAAGGGCTAGCGGGTACAATGAGCAGTTCTTC
V: TRBV7-9; length: 14; J: TRBJ1-1; D: -; size: -; CDR3: CASSLAGMNTEAFF; DNA: TGTGCCAGCAGCTTAGCAGGGATGAACACTGAAGCTTTCTTT
V: TRBV7-2; length: 13; J: TRBJ2-5; D: -; size: -; CDR3: CASSRNVWETQYF; DNA: TGTGCCAGCAGCAGGAACGTATGGGAGACCCAGTACTTC
V: TRBV5-1; length: 14; J: TRBJ1-6; D: -; size: -; CDR3: CASSRDRGPSPLHF; DNA: TGCGCCAGCAGCCGGGACCGGGGGCCGTCACCCCTCCACTTT
V: TRBV11-2; length: 13; J: TRBJ2-3; D: -; size: -; CDR3: CASSFQDVDTQYF; DNA: TGTGCCAGCAGCTTCCAGGATGTGGATACGCAGTATTTT
V: TRBV19; length: 15; J: TRBJ1-1; D: -; size: few; CDR3: CASSIVVGKNTEAFF; DNA: TGTGCCAGTAGTATAGTGGTCGGGAAGAACACTGAAGCTTTCTTT
V: TRBV6-5; length: 17; J: TRBJ1-2; D: -; size: few; CDR3: CASSYSRLGGSRYGYTF; DNA: TGTGCCAGCAGTTACTCGAGGCTTGGGGGTAGTAGGTATGGCTACACCTTC
V: TRBV10-3; length: 13; J: TRBJ1-2; D: TRBD1; size: -; CDR3: CAIRDRGDYGYTF; DNA: TGTGCCATCCGGGACAGGGGTGACTATGGCTACACCTTC
V: TRBV6-1; length: 15; J: TRBJ1-5; D: -; size: few; CDR3: CASSLRGISNQPQHF; DNA: TGTGCCAGCAGTCTACGGGGTATCAGCAATCAGCCCCAGCATTTT
V: TRBV9; length: 15; J: TRBJ1-1; D: TRBD1; size: -; CDR3: CASSPSTGVGTEAFF; DNA: TGTGCCAGCAGCCCTAGTACAGGGGTGGGCACTGAAGCTTTCTTT
V: TRBV6-1; length: 13; J: TRBJ1-2; D: -; size: -; CDR3: CAVFRDQRDGYTF; DNA: TGTGCCGTATTCCGTGATCAAAGAGATGGCTACACCTTC
V: TRBV9; length: 14; J: TRBJ2-5; D: -; size: -; CDR3: CASSVETNQETQYF; DNA: TGTGCCAGCAGCGTAGAGACTAACCAAGAGACCCAGTACTTC
V: TRBV7-9; length: 13; J: TRBJ1-2; D: -; size: few; CDR3: CASSPQVNYGYTF; DNA: TGTGCCAGCAGCCCTCAGGTTAACTATGGCTACACCTTC
V: TRBV30; length: 15; J: TRBJ1-2; D: -; size: once; CDR3: CASMWQGISNYGYTF; DNA: TGTGCCTCGATGTGGCAGGGGATCTCTAACTATGGCTACACCTTC
V: TRBV6-1; length: 14; J: TRBJ1-2; D: -; size: few; CDR3: CASSVQAGGYGYTF; DNA: TGTGCCAGCAGTGTTCAGGCTGGGGGCTATGGCTACACCTTC
V: TRBV7-2; length: 16; J: TRBJ2-3; D: TRBD1; size: few; CDR3: CASSLAGTGRSDTQYF; DNA: TGTGCCAGCAGCTTAGCCGGGACAGGGCGGTCAGATACGCAGTATTTT
V: TRBV12-3/TRBV12-4; length: 14; J: TRBJ1-1; D: TRBD1; size: -; CDR3: CASSLGDRGMRTFF; DNA: TGTGCCAGCAGTTTAGGGGACAGGGGGATGCGAACTTTCTTT
V: TRBV7-9; length: 18; J: TRBJ2-1; D: TRBD1; size: few; CDR3: CASSFRDRRKSSYNEQFF; DNA: TGTGCCAGCAGCTTCCGGGACAGGCGAAAGAGCTCCTACAATGAGCAGTTCTTC
V: TRBV24-1; length: 18; J: TRBJ2-1; D: TRBD1; size: few; CDR3: CATSDRPRPGQGRDEQFF; DNA: TGTGCCACCAGTGATAGGCCCCGACCGGGACAGGGTCGCGATGAGCAGTTCTTC
V: TRBV7-2; length: 14; J: TRBJ1-1; D: TRBD1; size: few; CDR3: CASSRDRVGTEAFF; DNA: TGTGCCAGCAGCCGGGACAGGGTTGGAACTGAAGCTTTCTTT
V: TRBV7-2; length: 13; J: TRBJ1-6; D: -; size: -; CDR3: CASSSVGYSPLHF; DNA: TGTGCCAGCAGCTCCGTTGGGTACTCACCCCTCCACTTT
V: TRBV19; length: 19; J: TRBJ1-2; D: -; size: -; CDR3: CASSMTGAFLGALGYGYTF; DNA: TGTGCCAGTAGTATGACCGGGGCCTTCCTGGGTGCTCTAGGGTATGGCTACACCTTC
V: TRBV19; length: 17; J: TRBJ1-2; D: -; size: -; CDR3: CASSIAEGTWANYGYTF; DNA: TGTGCCAGTAGTATAGCAGAGGGTACGTGGGCTAACTATGGCTACACCTTC
V: TRBV20-1; length: 13; J: TRBJ2-3; D: TRBD1; size: -; CDR3: CSARTGPRDTQYF; DNA: TGCAGTGCGAGGACAGGGCCCCGCGATACGCAGTATTTT
V: TRBV6-1; length: 16; J: TRBJ2-2; D: TRBD1; size: -; CDR3: CASSRTPDRGAGELFF; DNA: TGTGCCAGCAGTCGGACCCCGGACAGGGGGGCCGGGGAGCTGTTTTTT
V: TRBV19; length: 18; J: TRBJ2-3; D: TRBD2; size: -; CDR3: CASRARGFRGGITDTQYF; DNA: TGTGCCAGTAGGGCGAGGGGATTTCGCGGGGGGATCACAGATACGCAGTATTTT
V: TRBV14; length: 13; J: TRBJ2-5; D: -; size: -; CDR3: CASSQLGVGTQYF; DNA: TGTGCCAGCAGCCAGTTGGGGGTCGGGACCCAGTACTTC
V: TRBV12-3/TRBV12-4; length: 13; J: TRBJ1-2; D: -; size: -; CDR3: CTSSLGVDYGYTF; DNA: TGTACCAGCAGTTTAGGGGTAGACTATGGCTACACCTTC
V: TRBV10-3; length: 13; J: TRBJ1-1; D: TRBD1; size: -; CDR3: CASTQGMNTEAFF; DNA: TGTGCCAGCACACAGGGGATGAACACTGAAGCTTTCTTT
V: TRBV2; length: 13; J: TRBJ2-4; D: TRBD2; size: -; CDR3: CASSADSGAAAPF; DNA: TGTGCCAGCAGTGCCGATAGCGGGGCAGCTGCCCCCTTC
V: TRBV3-1; length: 14; J: TRBJ2-2; D: -; size: -; CDR3: CASSSHTNTGELFF; DNA: TGTGCCAGCAGCTCTCATACGAACACCGGGGAGCTGTTTTTT
V: TRBV19; length: 14; J: TRBJ1-2; D: -; size: few; CDR3: CASSIEGGSYGYTF; DNA: TGTGCCAGTAGTATAGAGGGCGGAAGCTATGGCTACACCTTC
V: TRBV7-2; length: 13; J: TRBJ1-5; D: -; size: -; CDR3: CASSLRGYQPQHF; DNA: TGTGCCAGCAGCTTGAGAGGATATCAGCCCCAGCATTTT
V: TRBV10-1; length: 14; J: TRBJ2-7; D: -; size: few; CDR3: CASNDHRSSYEQYF; DNA: TGCGCCAGCAATGACCACCGAAGCTCCTACGAGCAGTACTTC
V: TRBV20-1; length: 13; J: TRBJ1-1; D: -; size: -; CDR3: CSARVRGDTEAFF; DNA: TGCAGTGCTAGAGTAAGGGGGGACACTGAAGCTTTCTTT